This entry describes one TCR beta chain. The data were produced by immunoSEQ multiplex PCR, yet TCRdb's version contains in-frame clones alone and is incomplete. The sample has 140,000 to 150,000 clones, 75% to 90% seen once. The data originate from a study of blood T cell repertoires in COVID-19. CDR3 length: 14 residues. CDR1 and CDR2 from the germline V gene are MNHEY and SVGAGI. Trimming took 9 bases from V and 6 from J, leaving 17 bases between them. The chain recombines TRBV6-5 with TRBJ2-2; D is uncertain. The sequencing input was peripheral blood. This receptor was taken from a man between 18 and 29 years old with COVID-19, enrolled during active disease. The CDR3 is CASGMIRGSGELFF. The CDR3 region has the DNA TGTGCCAGTGGAATGATCCGAGGCTCCGGGGAGCTGTTTTTT.